This T cell receptor (beta chain) was found in a study of cytomegalovirus exposure and HLA in healthy donors. V lost 5 bases to trimming and J lost 1 base; unmatched junction nucleotides: 5. CDR1 and CDR2 (germline): SEHNR, FQNEAQ (reference sequence). The CDR3 runs to 15 residues. Despite likely unrecorded immune exposures, the donors were nominally healthy at the time of sampling. This clone was seen once. What it recognizes is unknown. 13 Jbeta primers and 60 Vbeta primers were used for the PCR. This table comes from immunoSEQ multiplex PCR, and its TCRdb copy is limited to in-frame clones, with some not included. The table has roughly 200,000 clones, 75% to 85% seen once. Study observations and caveats: Diagnosis of cytomegalovirus status made by the classifier reportedly showed high specificity and sensitivity. HLA restriction was apparent for most CMV-associated TCR beta chains in a later analysis. The investigators catalogued 150 or so TCR beta chains as cytomegalovirus-associated.

The TCR sequence derives from a woman aged 30 to 39 in good health and CMV-seropositive. The sample comprised PBMCs. The V gene is TRBV7-9, the J gene TRBJ1-1; 9 nucleotides align to TRBD1. CDR3 DNA sequence: TGTGCCAGCAGCCGACAGGGGGTATGGAACACTGAAGCTTTCTTT. Its protein is CASSRQGVWNTEAFF.